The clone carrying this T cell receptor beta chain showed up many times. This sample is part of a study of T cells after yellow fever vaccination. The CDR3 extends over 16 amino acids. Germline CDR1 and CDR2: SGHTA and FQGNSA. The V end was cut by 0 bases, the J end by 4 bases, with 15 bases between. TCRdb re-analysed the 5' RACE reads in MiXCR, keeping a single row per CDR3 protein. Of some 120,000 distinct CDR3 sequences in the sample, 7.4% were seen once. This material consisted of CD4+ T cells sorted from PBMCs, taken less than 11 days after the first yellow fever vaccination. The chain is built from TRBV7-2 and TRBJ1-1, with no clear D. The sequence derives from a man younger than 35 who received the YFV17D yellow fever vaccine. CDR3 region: CASSLATFGQLTEAFF. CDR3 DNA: TGTGCCAGCAGCTTAGCTACCTTCGGGCAGCTCACTGAAGCTTTCTTT.